The clone carrying this TCR beta chain has a count of ten or more. This sample is drawn from a study of blood T cell repertoires in COVID-19. Authors' data handling: From reference gene primer amplification, estimates of nucleated cell counts were derived. Data came from immunoSEQ multiplex PCR; TCRdb stores just in-frame clones and leaves some out. That table is the source of V, J and clone size, and D and trimming were worked out from the DNA. Of about 98,000 clones listed, 86% are singletons. Germline loops: CDR1 SNHLY, CDR2 FYNNEI. Trimming removed 2 bases from V and 2 bases from J, with 7 bases in between. The CDR3 spans 13 residues.

This TCR was recovered from a man aged 50 to 59 with acute or convalescent COVID-19. V usage is TRBV2 and J usage is TRBJ2-7; D unclear. The sample was peripheral blood. For the CDR3, the DNA is TGTGCCAGCAGTGAAACAGAAACCTACGAGCAGTACTTC. Translating gives CASSETETYEQYF.